The clone carrying this TCR beta chain has just a few counts. Its antigen is unidentified. TCRdb ran MiXCR on the reads and lists one entry per CDR3 protein. The sample contains 300,000 to 400,000 distinct CDR3 sequences, more than 8% of which appear only once. The data stem from a study of T cell repertoires in cytomegalovirus infection. The overall study: Public TCR beta signatures provided an indication of both CMV infection and a matching HLA type.

V shed 4 bases and J 3 bases; nucleotides not matched to a gene: 4. CDR1 LGHNA and CDR2 YNFKEQ come from the germline V gene. This CDR3 spans 15 amino acids. Study-level points and caveats: Predominance within the ex vivo response was attributable to HLA-C-restricted CMV-specific TCR beta clonotypes. Carriage of CMV together with the relevant HLA was identifiable through cumulative public TCR beta family frequency.

The sequencing input was PBMCs. This receptor was identified in a human donor in good health (CMV status not recorded). Some clones in this sample may be carry-over from other donors' samples. V gene TRBV4-2 combines with J gene TRBJ1-1; the match to TRBD1 covers 11 bases. The CDR3 DNA sequence: TGTGCCAGCAGCCTCGGACAGGGGGCATACACTGAAGCTTTCTTT. Protein product: CASSLGQGAYTEAFF.